This T cell receptor (beta chain) was captured in a study of Graves' ophthalmopathy and Graves' hyperthyroidism. Germline-derived CDR1 and CDR2 are SEHNR and FQNEAQ (reference sequence). The CDR3 has 15 amino acids. V was cut by 0 bases and J by 2 bases, with 11 bases left in between. This clonotype was counted only a few times. Amplification targeted the TCR beta CDR3 regions, with RNA transcripts as the source material. First-round RT-PCR employed HTBI primers, with a second-round multiplex PCR after it. MiXCR, applied by TCRdb to the multiplex PCR reads, yields one record per CDR3 protein. The sample holds roughly 300,000 distinct CDR3 sequences, 15% to 20% seen once.

Material: peripheral blood. The receptor was derived from an adult man with Graves' ophthalmopathy. V usage is TRBV7-9 and J usage is TRBJ2-7; D ambiguous. CDR3 loop: CASSLAPPGTYEQYF. The DNA of the CDR3 is TGTGCCAGCAGCTTAGCCCCCCCAGGAACCTACGAGCAGTACTTC.